Following are 13 T cell receptor beta chains from one sample sequenced in a study of blood T cell repertoires in COVID-19. Clones were read by immunoSEQ multiplex PCR, and TCRdb kept only the in-frame ones, dropping some. The table records about 300,000 clones, approximately 90% of them present only once. Specimen: peripheral blood. The receptors originated from a man between 35 and 55 years old with acute or convalescent COVID-19.

Concerning this clone itself: The sample contains more than one DNA sequence encoding this CDR3. This chain links TRBV5-6 with TRBJ1-1; D is unresolved. Trimming took off 0 bases at V and 7 bases at J, with 7 bases between the two ends. This CDR3 has 12 amino acids. Germline CDR1 is SGHDT and CDR2 is YYEEEE. This CDR3 reads CASSLGTGEAFF. CDR3 coding DNA: TGTGCCAGCAGCTTGGGGACTGGTGAAGCTTTCTTT.

This clone was seen just once. The chain combines TRBV3-1 (or the pseudogene TRBV3-2) with TRBJ2-7, with 9 bases aligning to TRBD1. This CDR3 has 16 amino acids. Germline values: CDR1 LGHDT, CDR2 YNNKEL (reference sequence). The ends lost 3 bases at V and 6 bases at J; junction bases unmatched: 12. The CDR3 is CASSHPDRGRGSEQYF. The CDR3 DNA sequence: TGTGCCAGCAGCCACCCGGACAGGGGAAGAGGGTCCGAGCAGTACTTC.

The V gene is TRBV2, the J gene TRBJ2-3; D not resolved. Germline V CDR1 and CDR2: SNHLY, FYNNEI. The CDR3 length is 11 residues. V was cut by 5 bases and J by 6 bases, with 6 bases left in between. The CDR3 DNA reads as TGTGCCAGCAGTCGAGTGGATACGCAGTATTTT. Translating it yields CASSRVDTQYF.

J is TRBJ1-1 and V is TRBV5-1; D call uncertain. With 0 bases removed from V and 4 bases from J, the gap between germline ends came to 16 bases. Germline loops: CDR1 SGHRS, CDR2 YFSETQ. The CDR3 spans 16 residues. CDR3 sequence (DNA): TGCGCCAGCAGCTTGGGTCTGGGGAGGGTACGCACTGAAGCTTTCTTT. Protein: CASSLGLGRVRTEAFF.

The chain carries TRBV13 and TRBJ2-1, with 10 positions matching TRBD2. Germline V gives CDR1 PRHDT, CDR2 FYEKMQ (reference sequence). With 5 bases clipped from V and 1 base from J, the junction kept 2 bases outside the gene matches. This CDR3 is 15 amino acids long. The CDR3 sequence: CASSLSGGSYNEQFF. CDR3 coding DNA: TGTGCCAGCAGCCTTAGCGGGGGGTCCTACAATGAGCAGTTCTTC.

This clone appeared once. This chain links TRBV5-1 with TRBJ2-2; tentatively, D is TRBD1 (5 bases). The germline V gene encodes CDR1 SGHRS and CDR2 YFSETQ. The CDR3 has 15 amino acids. The germline V and J ends were trimmed by 4 bases and 3 bases, with 13 bases remaining between them. CDR3 protein: CASSKGHGYTGELFF. DNA for the CDR3: TGCGCCAGCAGCAAAGGACACGGCTACACCGGGGAGCTGTTTTTT.

V and J are TRBV6-6 and TRBJ1-5, with D possibly TRBD1 on 6 matching bases. Germline V gene sequence: CDR1 MNHNY, CDR2 SVGAGI (reference sequence). The V gene lost 2 bases and the J gene lost 9 bases, with 14 bases spanning the gap. This CDR3 spans 14 amino acids. As DNA, the CDR3 is TGTGCCAGCAGTTACATGCGGGGGGCGTCGCCCCAGCATTTT. Encoded protein: CASSYMRGASPQHF.

The gene calls are TRBV11-3 and TRBJ2-1; 10 bases map to TRBD1. Per the germline V gene, CDR1 is SGHNT and CDR2 is YENEEA. The CDR3 has 16 residues. V was clipped by 0 bases and J by 9 bases; unmatched bases: 8. As DNA, the CDR3 is TGTGCCAGCAGCTTAGATCGGGGGACAGGGGAAGGTGAGCAGTTCTTC. Translated, it gives CASSLDRGTGEGEQFF.

The rearrangement links TRBV16 to TRBJ1-2; 8 bases are a match to TRBD1. Germline V gives CDR1 KGHSY, CDR2 FQNENV. The CDR3 is made up of 16 amino acids. V shed 4 bases, J shed 1 base, and the junction held 8 bases outside the gene matches. For the CDR3, the DNA is TGTGCCAGCAGCCCTCAGGGACAGGCCCTTAACTATGGCTACACCTTC. Translated, it gives CASSPQGQALNYGYTF.

A remark on this clone: The sample carries other DNA sequences with the same CDR3. This rearrangement joins TRBV11-2 to TRBJ1-1, with D tentatively TRBD1 (6 bases). This CDR3 is built from 14 residues. V gave up 3 bases and J gave up 0 bases, with 8 bases separating them. Germline V gene sequence: CDR1 SGHAT, CDR2 FQNNGV. The CDR3: CASSLGAMNTEAFF. CDR3 bases: TGTGCCAGCAGCTTGGGGGCCATGAACACTGAAGCTTTCTTT. The full variable domain, in which reference TRBV11-2 and TRBJ1-1 provide the parts outside the CDR3, is EAGVAQSPRYKIIEKRQSVAFWCNPISGHATLYWYQQILGQGPKLLIQFQNNGVVDDSQLPKDRFSAERLKGVDSTLKIQPAKLEDSAVYLCASSLGAMNTEAFFGQGTRLTVV.

The CDR3 loop is CASSQDLGLANEQFF. The CDR3 nucleotides are TGTGCCAGCAGCCAAGATTTGGGGCTAGCGAATGAGCAGTTCTTC. V usage is TRBV3-1 (or the pseudogene TRBV3-2) and J usage is TRBJ2-1; a weak D match, TRBD2 (6 bases). Germline CDR1 reads LGHDT; CDR2 reads YNNKEL (reference sequence). The CDR3 extends over 15 amino acids. Trimming stripped 0 bases from V and 7 bases from J, with 13 bases between.

The chain links TRBV5-1 to TRBJ1-1; D is possibly TRBD1 (6 bases). Germline V gene data show CDR1 as SGHRS and CDR2 as YFSETQ. The CDR3 is 15 residues long. With 4 bases removed from V and 4 bases from J, the gap between germline ends came to 17 bases. The CDR3 DNA is TGCGCCAGCAGCACCCTCCAGGGGAAGGGCACTGAAGCTTTCTTT. It specifies CASSTLQGKGTEAFF.

The chain joins TRBV7-3 to TRBJ1-2, with a tentative D call TRBD1 (6 bases). The CDR3 extends over 15 amino acids. CDR1 is SGHTA and CDR2 is FQGTGA in the germline V gene. The V end was cut by 1 base, the J end by 2 bases, with 11 bases between. For the CDR3, the DNA is TGTGCCAGCAGCTTAAAGGCAGGGGAAAACTATGGCTACACCTTC. It specifies CASSLKAGENYGYTF.